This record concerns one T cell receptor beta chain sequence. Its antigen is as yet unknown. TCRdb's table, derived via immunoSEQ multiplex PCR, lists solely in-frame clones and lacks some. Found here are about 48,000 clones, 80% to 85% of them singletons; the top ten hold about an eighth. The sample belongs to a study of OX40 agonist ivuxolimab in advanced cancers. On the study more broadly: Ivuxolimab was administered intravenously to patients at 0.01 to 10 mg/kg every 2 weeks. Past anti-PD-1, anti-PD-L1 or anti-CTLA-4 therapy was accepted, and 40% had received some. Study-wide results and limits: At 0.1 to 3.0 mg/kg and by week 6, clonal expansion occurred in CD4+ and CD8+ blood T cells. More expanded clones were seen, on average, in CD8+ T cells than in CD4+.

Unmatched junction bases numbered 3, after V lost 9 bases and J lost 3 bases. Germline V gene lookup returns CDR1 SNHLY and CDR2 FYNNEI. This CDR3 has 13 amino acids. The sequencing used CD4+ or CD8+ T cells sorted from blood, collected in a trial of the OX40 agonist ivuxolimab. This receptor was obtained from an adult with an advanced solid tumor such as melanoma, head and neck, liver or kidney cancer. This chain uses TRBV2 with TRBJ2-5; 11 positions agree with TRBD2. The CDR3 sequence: CARGGLAEETQYF. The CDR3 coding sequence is TGTGCCAGGGGGGGACTAGCGGAAGAGACCCAGTACTTC.